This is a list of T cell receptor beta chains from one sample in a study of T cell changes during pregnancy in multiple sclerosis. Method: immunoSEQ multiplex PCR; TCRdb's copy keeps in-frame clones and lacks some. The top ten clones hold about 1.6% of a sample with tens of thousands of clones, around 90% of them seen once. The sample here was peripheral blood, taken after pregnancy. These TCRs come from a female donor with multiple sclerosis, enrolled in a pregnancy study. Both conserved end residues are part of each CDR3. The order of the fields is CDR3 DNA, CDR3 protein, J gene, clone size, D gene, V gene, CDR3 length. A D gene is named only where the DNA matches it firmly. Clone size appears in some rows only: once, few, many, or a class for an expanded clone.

CDR3 DNA: TGTGCCAGCAGTGGTCGCGGTAATGAAAAACTGTTTTTT
CDR3 protein: CASSGRGNEKLFF
J gene: TRBJ1-4
clone size: .
D gene: .
V gene: TRBV21-1
CDR3 length: 13

CDR3 DNA: TGCGCCAGCAGCTTGTACCCCCCGGACACCAGTTTAAACGAGCAGTACTTC
CDR3 protein: CASSLYPPDTSLNEQYF
J gene: TRBJ2-7
clone size: .
D gene: .
V gene: TRBV5-1
CDR3 length: 17

CDR3 DNA: TGCGCCAGCAGTGCACAGGGGAACACTGAAGCTTTCTTT
CDR3 protein: CASSAQGNTEAFF
J gene: TRBJ1-1
clone size: .
D gene: .
V gene: TRBV10-1
CDR3 length: 13

CDR3 DNA: TGTGCCAGCAGTTGGGACAGGGGATACGAGCAGTACTTC
CDR3 protein: CASSWDRGYEQYF
J gene: TRBJ2-7
clone size: once
D gene: TRBD1
V gene: TRBV28
CDR3 length: 13

CDR3 DNA: TGTGCCAGCAGCCCGATCAGGGGCACAGATACGCAGTATTTT
CDR3 protein: CASSPIRGTDTQYF
J gene: TRBJ2-3
clone size: .
D gene: .
V gene: TRBV7-9
CDR3 length: 14

CDR3 DNA: TGTGCCAGCAGGGGGGACTTCACCTACGAGCAGTACTTC
CDR3 protein: CASRGDFTYEQYF
J gene: TRBJ2-7
clone size: .
D gene: .
V gene: TRBV28
CDR3 length: 13

CDR3 DNA: TGTGCCATCAGCCTCCTCTTATCTAGCACAGATACGCAGTATTTT
CDR3 protein: CAISLLLSSTDTQYF
J gene: TRBJ2-3
clone size: .
D gene: .
V gene: TRBV10-3
CDR3 length: 15

CDR3 DNA: TGTGCCAGCAGTCCCGGGACAGGATTACTCATCTCCAATGAAAAACTGTTTTTT
CDR3 protein: CASSPGTGLLISNEKLFF
J gene: TRBJ1-4
clone size: .
D gene: TRBD1
V gene: TRBV2
CDR3 length: 18

CDR3 DNA: TGTGCCAGCAGCAGTGGACAGGGCTGGAACACTGAAGCTTTCTTT
CDR3 protein: CASSSGQGWNTEAFF
J gene: TRBJ1-1
clone size: .
D gene: TRBD1
V gene: TRBV5-6
CDR3 length: 15

CDR3 DNA: TGTGCCAGCAGCCGAGCCGGGACTAGCGTAGAGACCCAGTACTTC
CDR3 protein: CASSRAGTSVETQYF
J gene: TRBJ2-5
clone size: .
D gene: TRBD2
V gene: TRBV4-2
CDR3 length: 15

CDR3 DNA: TGTGCCAGTAGTATTTCAGCCCTTGCGGAGGCTTTCTTT
CDR3 protein: CASSISALAEAFF
J gene: TRBJ1-1
clone size: .
D gene: .
V gene: TRBV19
CDR3 length: 13

CDR3 DNA: TGTGCCAGCAGCTCCGGAACACCGGGACTAGTAACGCAGTACTTC
CDR3 protein: CASSSGTPGLVTQYF
J gene: TRBJ2-7
clone size: .
D gene: TRBD2
V gene: TRBV5-4
CDR3 length: 15

CDR3 DNA: TGTGCCAGCAGCGAGAAGCGGGAGGGCCTAGTAAGTTTCAATGAGCAGTTCTTC
CDR3 protein: CASSEKREGLVSFNEQFF
J gene: TRBJ2-1
clone size: .
D gene: TRBD2
V gene: TRBV9
CDR3 length: 18

CDR3 DNA: TGTGCCAGCAGCTTGCCTACAGGACCCTCAGATACGCAGTATTTT
CDR3 protein: CASSLPTGPSDTQYF
J gene: TRBJ2-3
clone size: .
D gene: .
V gene: TRBV5-4
CDR3 length: 15

CDR3 DNA: TGTGCCAGCAGCTTGGGGGACAGGGGACACGAGCAGTACTTC
CDR3 protein: CASSLGDRGHEQYF
J gene: TRBJ2-7
clone size: .
D gene: TRBD1
V gene: TRBV7-9
CDR3 length: 14

CDR3 DNA: TGTGCCAGCAGCCTTCAGGTAGCGGGAGTGGATGAGCAGTACTTC
CDR3 protein: CASSLQVAGVDEQYF
J gene: TRBJ2-7
clone size: .
D gene: TRBD2
V gene: TRBV7-8
CDR3 length: 15

CDR3 DNA: TGTGCCAGCAGCCTTAGTAATAGCCCAACGGAGACCCAGTACTTC
CDR3 protein: CASSLSNSPTETQYF
J gene: TRBJ2-5
clone size: .
D gene: .
V gene: TRBV9
CDR3 length: 15

CDR3 DNA: TGTGCCAGCAGCGTCCATAGCGGGGACACCTACAATGAGCAGTTCTTC
CDR3 protein: CASSVHSGDTYNEQFF
J gene: TRBJ2-1
clone size: .
D gene: TRBD2
V gene: TRBV9
CDR3 length: 16

CDR3 DNA: TGTGCCAGTAGTACTGCGACAGTGGGCGAGCAGTACTTC
CDR3 protein: CASSTATVGEQYF
J gene: TRBJ2-7
clone size: .
D gene: .
V gene: TRBV19
CDR3 length: 13

CDR3 DNA: TGTGCCAGCAGTTCGAGCGGGACACCGACCGGGGAGCTGTTTTTT
CDR3 protein: CASSSSGTPTGELFF
J gene: TRBJ2-2
clone size: .
D gene: .
V gene: TRBV28
CDR3 length: 15

CDR3 DNA: TGTGCCAGCAGTCAGACTAGCGGAGAGTACAATGAGCAGTTCTTC
CDR3 protein: CASSQTSGEYNEQFF
J gene: TRBJ2-1
clone size: .
D gene: TRBD2
V gene: TRBV2
CDR3 length: 15

CDR3 DNA: TGTGCCAGCTCACCGCCTGACAGCGGGATACCCTACGAGCAGTACTTC
CDR3 protein: CASSPPDSGIPYEQYF
J gene: TRBJ2-7
clone size: .
D gene: TRBD2
V gene: TRBV18
CDR3 length: 16

CDR3 DNA: TGCGCCAGCAGCCAAGCTCCTAGGGGATTGAGTACCGATACGCAGTATTTT
CDR3 protein: CASSQAPRGLSTDTQYF
J gene: TRBJ2-3
clone size: .
D gene: .
V gene: TRBV4-3
CDR3 length: 17

CDR3 DNA: TGCGCCAGCAGCGCCGGACTAGCGGGAGGGGAGACCCAGTACTTC
CDR3 protein: CASSAGLAGGETQYF
J gene: TRBJ2-5
clone size: .
D gene: TRBD2
V gene: TRBV5-1
CDR3 length: 15

CDR3 DNA: TGTGCCAGCAGCCCGGGACTTCGCACAGATACGCAGTATTTT
CDR3 protein: CASSPGLRTDTQYF
J gene: TRBJ2-3
clone size: .
D gene: .
V gene: TRBV5-4
CDR3 length: 14

CDR3 DNA: TGTGCCAGTAGGACAGGTAAAGAGGTAGATACGCAGTATTTT
CDR3 protein: CASRTGKEVDTQYF
J gene: TRBJ2-3
clone size: .
D gene: .
V gene: TRBV19
CDR3 length: 14

CDR3 DNA: TGTGCCAGCAGCTTGGGACTAGCGGGAGAACTGCAGTATTTT
CDR3 protein: CASSLGLAGELQYF
J gene: TRBJ2-3
clone size: .
D gene: TRBD2
V gene: TRBV11-2
CDR3 length: 14

CDR3 DNA: TGTGCCAGCAGCTTCGGGATGAACACTGAAGCTTTCTTT
CDR3 protein: CASSFGMNTEAFF
J gene: TRBJ1-1
clone size: once
D gene: .
V gene: TRBV7-3
CDR3 length: 13

CDR3 DNA: TGTGCCAGCAGGGTAGCGGGGACCCCATCCTACGAGCAGTACTTC
CDR3 protein: CASRVAGTPSYEQYF
J gene: TRBJ2-7
clone size: .
D gene: TRBD2
V gene: TRBV28
CDR3 length: 15

CDR3 DNA: TGTGCCAGCTCACCAGCCAGGGGGCGCGATACGCAGTATTTT
CDR3 protein: CASSPARGRDTQYF
J gene: TRBJ2-3
clone size: .
D gene: TRBD1
V gene: TRBV18
CDR3 length: 14

CDR3 DNA: TGCGCCAGCAGCTCGGGGAGGGGCGGGAGTACAGATACGCAGTATTTT
CDR3 protein: CASSSGRGGSTDTQYF
J gene: TRBJ2-3
clone size: .
D gene: TRBD2
V gene: TRBV5-1
CDR3 length: 16

CDR3 DNA: TGCGCCAGCAGCCAAGATCTAACGTCACAAGAGACCCAGTACTTC
CDR3 protein: CASSQDLTSQETQYF
J gene: TRBJ2-5
clone size: .
D gene: .
V gene: TRBV4-1
CDR3 length: 15

CDR3 DNA: TGTGCCAGCTCAAGGACCATAGCGGGAGGGGCTTCAGAGGAGTTCTTC
CDR3 protein: CASSRTIAGGASEEFF
J gene: TRBJ2-1
clone size: .
D gene: TRBD2
V gene: TRBV27
CDR3 length: 16

CDR3 DNA: TGTGCCAGCAGCCAAAGGTCCCCGGGGATCGGGGAGCTGTTTTTT
CDR3 protein: CASSQRSPGIGELFF
J gene: TRBJ2-2
clone size: .
D gene: .
V gene: TRBV7-9
CDR3 length: 15

CDR3 DNA: TGTGCCAGCAGATTACAGGACGACTATAATTCACCCCTCCACTTT
CDR3 protein: CASRLQDDYNSPLHF
J gene: TRBJ1-6
clone size: few
D gene: .
V gene: TRBV6-5
CDR3 length: 15

CDR3 DNA: TGTGCCAGCAGTTTGGCCAGGTCCTACGAGCAGTACTTC
CDR3 protein: CASSLARSYEQYF
J gene: TRBJ2-7
clone size: .
D gene: .
V gene: TRBV28
CDR3 length: 13

CDR3 DNA: TGTGCCTGGAGTAAGTTAGCGGACTACACAGATACGCAGTATTTT
CDR3 protein: CAWSKLADYTDTQYF
J gene: TRBJ2-3
clone size: .
D gene: .
V gene: TRBV30
CDR3 length: 15

CDR3 DNA: TGTGCCAGCAGGGGGCCGGGACAACTGAACACTGAAGCTTTCTTT
CDR3 protein: CASRGPGQLNTEAFF
J gene: TRBJ1-1
clone size: .
D gene: .
V gene: TRBV2
CDR3 length: 15

CDR3 DNA: TGCAGCGTTGGTGGAGTCCCTGGAAGGCTCGGAAACACCATATATTTT
CDR3 protein: CSVGGVPGRLGNTIYF
J gene: TRBJ1-3
clone size: .
D gene: .
V gene: TRBV29-1
CDR3 length: 16

CDR3 DNA: TGTGCCATCAGTGATTCGGGGTACCAAGAGACCCAGTACTTC
CDR3 protein: CAISDSGYQETQYF
J gene: TRBJ2-5
clone size: .
D gene: .
V gene: TRBV10-3
CDR3 length: 14

CDR3 DNA: TGTGCCAGCAGCGCCCGACAGGAATATAACTATGGCTACACCTTC
CDR3 protein: CASSARQEYNYGYTF
J gene: TRBJ1-2
clone size: .
D gene: .
V gene: TRBV9
CDR3 length: 15

CDR3 DNA: TGCGCCAGCAGCCAAGATCTTGGAGATATGAACACTGAAGCTTTCTTT
CDR3 protein: CASSQDLGDMNTEAFF
J gene: TRBJ1-1
clone size: .
D gene: .
V gene: TRBV4-3
CDR3 length: 16

CDR3 DNA: TGTGCCAGCAGCTTGGCCGGGACAGGGAGAACCTACGAGCAGTACTTC
CDR3 protein: CASSLAGTGRTYEQYF
J gene: TRBJ2-7
clone size: .
D gene: TRBD1
V gene: TRBV5-4
CDR3 length: 16

CDR3 DNA: TGTGCCAGCAGCCTTAATATGAACACTGAAGCTTTCTTT
CDR3 protein: CASSLNMNTEAFF
J gene: TRBJ1-1
clone size: .
D gene: .
V gene: TRBV14
CDR3 length: 13

CDR3 DNA: TGCGCCAGCAGCACCCTAACGGGGTGGAACACTGAAGCTTTCTTT
CDR3 protein: CASSTLTGWNTEAFF
J gene: TRBJ1-1
clone size: once
D gene: .
V gene: TRBV5-1
CDR3 length: 15

CDR3 DNA: TGTGCCAGCAGCTCCGGGACTGCCCAAGAGACCCAGTACTTC
CDR3 protein: CASSSGTAQETQYF
J gene: TRBJ2-5
clone size: .
D gene: .
V gene: TRBV5-8
CDR3 length: 14

CDR3 DNA: TGTGCCAGCAGCTATCTTCGCAGGCCAATGGGCGAGCAGTACTTC
CDR3 protein: CASSYLRRPMGEQYF
J gene: TRBJ2-7
clone size: .
D gene: .
V gene: TRBV7-9
CDR3 length: 15

CDR3 DNA: TGTGCCAGCAGTTACACCCCCGGAACAGGGCCGCCCTACGAGCAGTACTTC
CDR3 protein: CASSYTPGTGPPYEQYF
J gene: TRBJ2-7
clone size: .
D gene: .
V gene: TRBV27
CDR3 length: 17

CDR3 DNA: TGTGCCAGCAGCTTGACGGGACAGGGATATTTGTGGACTAATGAAAAACTGTTTTTT
CDR3 protein: CASSLTGQGYLWTNEKLFF
J gene: TRBJ1-4
clone size: .
D gene: TRBD1
V gene: TRBV13
CDR3 length: 19

CDR3 DNA: TGTGCCAGCAGTTCACAGACAGGGTTTAGCAATCAGCCCCAGCATTTT
CDR3 protein: CASSSQTGFSNQPQHF
J gene: TRBJ1-5
clone size: few
D gene: TRBD1
V gene: TRBV28
CDR3 length: 16

CDR3 DNA: TGTGCCAGCAGCTTGTCGGGGAACACAGATACGCAGTATTTT
CDR3 protein: CASSLSGNTDTQYF
J gene: TRBJ2-3
clone size: .
D gene: .
V gene: TRBV5-4
CDR3 length: 14

CDR3 DNA: TGTGCCAGCAGTCCCCAGACCGCCGGAGGGGATACGCAGTATTTT
CDR3 protein: CASSPQTAGGDTQYF
J gene: TRBJ2-3
clone size: .
D gene: .
V gene: TRBV27
CDR3 length: 15

CDR3 DNA: TGTGCCAGCATACCTCGGGGGACAGGGGGCTCTGGGGCCAACGTCCTGACTTTC
CDR3 protein: CASIPRGTGGSGANVLTF
J gene: TRBJ2-6
clone size: .
D gene: TRBD1
V gene: TRBV5-6
CDR3 length: 18

CDR3 DNA: TGTGCCAGCAGCCTCGGACTAGCAGTGAACACCGGGGAGCTGTTTTTT
CDR3 protein: CASSLGLAVNTGELFF
J gene: TRBJ2-2
clone size: .
D gene: TRBD2
V gene: TRBV5-6
CDR3 length: 16

CDR3 DNA: TGTGCCATCAGTGAGTCGGAAGCGGGAGCATACGAGCAGTACTTC
CDR3 protein: CAISESEAGAYEQYF
J gene: TRBJ2-7
clone size: .
D gene: TRBD2
V gene: TRBV10-3
CDR3 length: 15

CDR3 DNA: TGCGCCAGCTTCCTAGGGACAGGCTCTGGAAACACCATATATTTT
CDR3 protein: CASFLGTGSGNTIYF
J gene: TRBJ1-3
clone size: .
D gene: TRBD1
V gene: TRBV5-1
CDR3 length: 15

CDR3 DNA: TGCAGCGTTGAAGGGGTTGGAGGACTGAACACCGGGGAGCTGTTTTTT
CDR3 protein: CSVEGVGGLNTGELFF
J gene: TRBJ2-2
clone size: few
D gene: .
V gene: TRBV29-1
CDR3 length: 16

CDR3 DNA: TGTGCCAGCAGCTTAGCACGGGGCGAGCAGTACTTC
CDR3 protein: CASSLARGEQYF
J gene: TRBJ2-7
clone size: .
D gene: .
V gene: TRBV7-9
CDR3 length: 12

CDR3 DNA: TGTGCCAGTATGGTCGGGAAGACTGCCGGGACAGGCCGATCGGGGGCATATGGCTACACCTTC
CDR3 protein: CASMVGKTAGTGRSGAYGYTF
J gene: TRBJ1-2
clone size: .
D gene: TRBD1
V gene: TRBV19
CDR3 length: 21